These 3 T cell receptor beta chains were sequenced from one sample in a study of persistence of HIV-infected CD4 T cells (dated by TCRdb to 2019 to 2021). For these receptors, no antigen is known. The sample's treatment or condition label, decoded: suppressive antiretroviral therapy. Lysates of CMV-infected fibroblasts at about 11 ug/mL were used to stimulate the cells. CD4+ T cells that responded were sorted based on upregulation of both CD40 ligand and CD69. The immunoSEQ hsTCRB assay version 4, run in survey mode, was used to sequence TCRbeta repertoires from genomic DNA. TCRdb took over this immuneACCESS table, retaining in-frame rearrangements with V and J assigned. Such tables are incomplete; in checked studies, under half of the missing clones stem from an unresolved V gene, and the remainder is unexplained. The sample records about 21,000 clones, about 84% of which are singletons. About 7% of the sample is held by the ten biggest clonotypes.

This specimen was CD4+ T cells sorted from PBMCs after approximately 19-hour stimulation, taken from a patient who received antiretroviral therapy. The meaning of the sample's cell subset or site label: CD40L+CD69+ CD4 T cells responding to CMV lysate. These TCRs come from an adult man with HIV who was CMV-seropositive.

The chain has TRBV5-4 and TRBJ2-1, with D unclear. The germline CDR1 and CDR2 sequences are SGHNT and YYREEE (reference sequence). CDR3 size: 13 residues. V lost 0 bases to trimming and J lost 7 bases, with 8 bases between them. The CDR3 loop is CASSLAVGNEQFF. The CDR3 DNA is TGTGCCAGCAGCTTGGCGGTGGGGAATGAGCAGTTCTTC.

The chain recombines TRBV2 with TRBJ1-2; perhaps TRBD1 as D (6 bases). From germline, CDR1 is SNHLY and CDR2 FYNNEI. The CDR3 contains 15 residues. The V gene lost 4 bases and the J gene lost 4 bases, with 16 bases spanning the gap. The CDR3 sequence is CASSVNRDTIYGYTF. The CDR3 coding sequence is TGTGCCAGCAGTGTAAATAGGGACACCATCTATGGCTACACCTTC.

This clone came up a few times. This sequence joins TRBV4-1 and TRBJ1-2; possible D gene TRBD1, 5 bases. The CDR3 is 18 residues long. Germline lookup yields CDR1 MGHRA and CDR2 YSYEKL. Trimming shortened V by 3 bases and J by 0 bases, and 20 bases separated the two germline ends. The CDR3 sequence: CASSHIIPRGGTNYGYTF. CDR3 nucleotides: TGCGCCAGCAGCCACATTATTCCTCGCGGGGGGACTAACTATGGCTACACCTTC.